This T cell receptor (beta chain) was captured in a study of cytomegalovirus exposure and HLA in healthy donors. Whole-study results and caveats: Cytomegalovirus status was reportedly diagnosed by the classifier with high specificity and sensitivity. The tendency of first-cohort TCR clusters to co-occur in the 100 to 150 validation repertoires was identified by a subsequent analysis. The majority of TCR sequences were rare, yet some public TCRs appeared in many donors. The study flagged some 180 TCR beta chains as cytomegalovirus-associated.

Concerning this clone: Its specificity is not known.

Clones were read by immunoSEQ multiplex PCR, and TCRdb kept only the in-frame ones, dropping some. This sample carries fewer than 100,000 clones, approximately 91% of them seen once, and the ten largest clones take 2% to 2.5%. J gave up 4 bases and V 6 bases, and 3 bases lay outside the gene matches. The CDR3 has 13 amino acids. Germline V gene lookup returns CDR1 SNHLY and CDR2 FYNNEI. The TCR comes from a man aged 25-40 years in good health and CMV-seronegative. The rearrangement uses TRBV2 and TRBJ1-1; 9 bases map to TRBD1. Material: PBMCs. This CDR3 is CASRDRGSTEAFF. The CDR3 coding sequence is TGTGCCAGCAGAGACAGGGGGAGCACTGAAGCTTTCTTT.